Listed below are T cell receptor beta chains from one sample, sequenced in a study of identical twins. Each CDR3 protein gets one entry after TCRdb re-called the 5' RACE reads with MiXCR. Of about 430,000 distinct CDR3 sequences in the sample, under 20% were seen once. The sample consisted of naive T cells sorted from blood. Receptor source: a man aged 45-65 years in good health. Both conserved end residues are part of each CDR3. The D gene is left open where the match is weak. The size field is filled for only some rows; it gives once, few, many or a size class.

j_call clone_size d_call v_call cdr3_nt cdr3_aa
TRBJ2-7 . . TRBV5-1 TGCGCCAGCAGCTTGGAGGGAGACGAGCAGTACTTC CASSLEGDEQYF
TRBJ1-1 many TRBD1 TRBV6-1 TGTGCCAGCAGATCCGGGACAGGGTTCCCTGAAGCTTTCTTT CASRSGTGFPEAFF
TRBJ2-5 . . TRBV4-3 TGCGCCAGCAGCCAAGGAAACTCCATCCAAGAGACCCAGTACTTC CASSQGNSIQETQYF
TRBJ2-5 . TRBD2 TRBV12-3/TRBV12-4 TGTGCCAGCAGTTTCCACGGACTAGCGCGACAAGAGACCCAGTACTTC CASSFHGLARQETQYF
TRBJ2-1 once . TRBV12-3/TRBV12-4 TGTGCCAGTGAAAGGGCAGGACCCTACAATGAGCAGTTCTTC CASERAGPYNEQFF
TRBJ2-7 many . TRBV6-5 TGTGCCAGCAGTCCTCAGGGTGTCGAGCAGTACTTC CASSPQGVEQYF
TRBJ2-7 . . TRBV29-1 TGCAGCGCAAAGACGGTAACCTACGAGCAGTACTTC CSAKTVTYEQYF
TRBJ1-1 few . TRBV5-1 TGCGCCAGCAGCTTGGGACTCCTCAGCGGCGCCAACACTGAAGCTTTCTTT CASSLGLLSGANTEAFF
TRBJ2-7 . TRBD2 TRBV20-1 TGCAGTGCTAGAAGTTTCCAGCGGGACTACGAGCAGTACTTC CSARSFQRDYEQYF
TRBJ2-5 . . TRBV21-1 TGTGCCAGTCCCGGGACTAGCGTCCAAGAGACCCAGTACTTC CASPGTSVQETQYF
TRBJ2-7 few . TRBV12-5 TGTGCTAGTGGTCCCGCCGGGACTGTTCATTTCTACGAGCAGTACTTC CASGPAGTVHFYEQYF
TRBJ2-7 many . TRBV7-9 TGTGCCAGCAGCGAAGGAGGCCCGCAGTACTTC CASSEGGPQYF
TRBJ1-2 . . TRBV5-1 TGCGCCAGCAGCTTGGGACAGGCGGATGGCTACACCTTC CASSLGQADGYTF
TRBJ2-4 few . TRBV4-2 TGTGCCAGCAGCCTAGGACCTGAAAACATTCAGTACTTC CASSLGPENIQYF
TRBJ2-3 . . TRBV25-1 TGTGCCAGCGGGGCGGGTGGTTCGGATACGCAGTATTTT CASGAGGSDTQYF
TRBJ2-3 . . TRBV2 TGTGCCACTTCCGTTTACGGGGGGCGAGATACGCAGTATTTT CATSVYGGRDTQYF
TRBJ2-7 . . TRBV20-1 TGCAGTGGGGTAGGGGGAAATTCCTACGAGCAGTACTTC CSGVGGNSYEQYF
TRBJ2-7 many TRBD1 TRBV7-9 TGTGCCAGCAGCTCTGGGACAGGGGGTCCCCTCGAGCAGTACTTC CASSSGTGGPLEQYF
TRBJ2-3 many TRBD2 TRBV20-1 TGCAGTGCTACAGGGACTAGCGGGGGGGCCACAGATACGCAGTATTTT CSATGTSGGATDTQYF
TRBJ2-2 . TRBD2 TRBV10-3 TGTGCCATCAGTGAGGCCTCCGGGACTACCAACACCGGGGAGCTGTTTTTT CAISEASGTTNTGELFF
TRBJ1-2 . . TRBV30 TGTGCCTGGAGTCTTGATGGCTACACCTTC CAWSLDGYTF
TRBJ2-7 few . TRBV15 TGTGCCACCAGCAGAGACAGGGTCCAGCCGCACTTC CATSRDRVQPHF
TRBJ1-2 . . TRBV4-2 TGTGCCAGCAGCCAAGAATCTCAGTCAACCTTCTATGGCTCCACCTTC CASSQESQSTFYGSTF
TRBJ1-1 few TRBD1 TRBV29-1 TGCAGCGTTGAGAGGAACAGGGGCAACACTGAAGCTTTCTTT CSVERNRGNTEAFF
TRBJ2-7 few . TRBV27 TGTGCCAGCAGTCCCTGGGGGGTTTTAACCTACGAGCAGTACTTC CASSPWGVLTYEQYF
TRBJ2-5 many . TRBV20-1 TGCAGTGCTATCCACCTTGCGGGTTTAGGAGAGACCCAGTACTTC CSAIHLAGLGETQYF
TRBJ2-1 few . TRBV20-1 TGCAGTGCTAGTCGGCAGGCCCTAGAGCAGTTCTTC CSASRQALEQFF
TRBJ2-1 few . TRBV9 TGTGCCAGCAGCGTAGAGGACTCCTACAATGAGCAGTTCTTC CASSVEDSYNEQFF
TRBJ1-6 . TRBD1 TRBV6-1 TGTGCCAGCAGCTGGGGACAGGGTTCACCCCTCCACTTT CASSWGQGSPLHF
TRBJ2-1 . TRBD2 TRBV20-1 TGCAGTGCGCGACGGGCGGCGAGCGGGAGCGATGAGCAGTTCTTC CSARRAASGSDEQFF
TRBJ1-1 many TRBD1 TRBV20-1 TGCAGTGCGGGAGGACAGGGTGACACTGAAGCTTTCTTT CSAGGQGDTEAFF
TRBJ2-3 many . TRBV5-1 TGCGCCAGCAGCTTGGATGGAGATACGCAGTATTTT CASSLDGDTQYF
TRBJ2-5 . . TRBV29-1 TGCAGCGTTGGACTTCAGGCGCTCCAAGAGACCCAGTACTTC CSVGLQALQETQYF
TRBJ2-2 few . TRBV19 TGTGCCAGTAGTATAATCAAGAACACCGGGGAGCTGTTTTTT CASSIIKNTGELFF
TRBJ2-3 few . TRBV20-1 TGCAGTGCTAGGGCCCCGCTTACGGATACGCAGTATTTT CSARAPLTDTQYF
TRBJ2-1 many . TRBV28 TGTGCCAGCAGTCTCAACCGGGGGAGTTGGAATGAGCAGTTCTTC CASSLNRGSWNEQFF
TRBJ2-5 many . TRBV4-2 TGTGCCAGCAGCCAAGGGGCAGGGTCGTGGGAGACCCAGTACTTC CASSQGAGSWETQYF
TRBJ1-5 many TRBD1 TRBV12-3/TRBV12-4 TGTGCCAGCAGCTTAGGGGGCGGTCAGCCCCAGCATTTT CASSLGGGQPQHF
TRBJ2-2 . TRBD2 TRBV29-1 TGCAGCGTTTCTAGCGGGAGTATCACCGGGGAGCTGTTTTTT CSVSSGSITGELFF
TRBJ2-5 few TRBD1 TRBV28 TGTGCCAGCAGTCCAGTCGACAGGGATCAAGAGACCCAGTACTTC CASSPVDRDQETQYF
TRBJ2-4 . . TRBV15 TGTGCCACCAGCGAGAGGGCAGGTATAGCCAAAAACATTCAGTACTTC CATSERAGIAKNIQYF
TRBJ1-5 once TRBD1 TRBV4-1 TGCGCCAGCAGCTATTACGACGGTGGGACAGGGAGCAATCAGCCCCAGCATTTT CASSYYDGGTGSNQPQHF